The present T cell receptor (beta chain) was sequenced within a study of cytomegalovirus exposure and HLA in healthy donors. For the study at large: There were 90 million to 140 million unique TCR beta sequences, drawn from approximately 180 million T cells, in an earlier analysis.

General observations from the study: The authors later found HLA-associated TCR beta chains more clonally expanded than equally common others. Reports indicate that TCR beta sequences accurately predicted the HLA-A and HLA-B alleles of most subjects.

Points on this clone: Its antigen is as yet unknown.

60 Vbeta and 13 Jbeta primers were used in PCR. Measured with immunoSEQ multiplex PCR; TCRdb has only the in-frame clones, and not every one. Of some 150,000 clones in the sample, around nine tenths were seen once. The length of the CDR3 is 16 residues. J gave up 4 bases and V 1 base, and 13 bases lay outside the gene matches. The germline V gene has CDR1 GTSNPN and CDR2 SVGIG (reference sequence). Everyone who donated was a healthy bone marrow donor. Sample: PBMCs. The receptor's source is a woman aged 25 to 39 in good health and CMV-seronegative. The rearrangement uses TRBV30 and TRBJ2-7; 7 positions agree with TRBD1. The CDR3 sequence is CAWSAKLGQTKYEQYF. The CDR3 nucleotides read TGTGCCTGGAGTGCCAAACTGGGACAGACTAAATACGAGCAGTACTTC.